These 27 T cell receptor beta chains originate from one sample sequenced in a study of neoadjuvant nivolumab and ipilimumab in lung cancer. The assay was immunoSEQ multiplex PCR, and TCRdb's table has in-frame clones only and misses some. The sample contains 6,000 or so clones, about two thirds of which appear only once. The sequencing here drew on tumor tissue, taken after neoadjuvant nivolumab, alone or with ipilimumab, at or shortly before surgery. These receptors originate from an adult with non-small cell lung cancer.

CDR3 coding DNA: TGCGCCAGCAGCCCCTCCGTTGGTACTAATGAAAAACTGTTTTTT. It yields the protein CASSPSVGTNEKLFF. The chain couples TRBV5-1 to TRBJ1-4; D is ambiguous. Trimming cost V 4 bases and J 2 bases, with 12 bases left between them. The CDR3 is made up of 15 amino acids. Germline lookup yields CDR1 SGHRS and CDR2 YFSETQ.

The chain is built from TRBV19 and TRBJ2-7, with TRBD2 as a possible D gene (6 bases). The length of the CDR3 is 14 residues. Trimming removed 0 bases at V and 3 bases at J, with 9 bases between. Germline CDR1 reads LNHDA; CDR2 reads SQIVND (reference sequence). The CDR3 sequence is CASSIDGGDYEQYF. In DNA form, the CDR3 reads TGTGCCAGTAGTATAGACGGCGGGGACTACGAGCAGTACTTC.

There are a few counts of this clone. The V call is TRBV18, the J call TRBJ2-1, with 7 bases that match TRBD2. There are 16 residues in the CDR3. The V and J ends lost 3 bases and 5 bases, in that order; junction bases with no gene match: 10. Germline V gene sequence: CDR1 KGHSH, CDR2 LQKENI. CDR3 nucleotide sequence: TGTGCCAGCTCACCCCTCCCTAGCGGCATTCACAATGAGCAGTTCTTC. This encodes CASSPLPSGIHNEQFF.

V and J are TRBV6-1 and TRBJ2-7, with TRBD1 matching over 7 bases. The CDR3 runs 14 residues. V was clipped by 5 bases and J by 2 bases; unmatched bases: 6. Germline loops: CDR1 MNHNS, CDR2 SASEGT. CDR3 protein: CASSSIGTAYEQYF. CDR3 sequence (DNA): TGTGCCAGCAGTTCCATTGGGACAGCCTACGAGCAGTACTTC.

This clone was counted only a few times. V gene TRBV5-1 combines with J gene TRBJ2-5, with 8 bases identical to TRBD2. This CDR3 region has 15 residues. CDR1 SGHRS and CDR2 YFSETQ come from the germline V gene. J was trimmed by 3 bases and V by 0 bases; bases with no gene match: 4. CDR3 nucleotides: TGCGCCAGCAGCTTGGCGAGCGGGAGTGAAGAGACCCAGTACTTC. Amino acid sequence: CASSLASGSEETQYF.

The rearrangement joins TRBV28 to TRBJ1-1; 7 bases fit TRBD1. V dropped 2 bases and J dropped 2; count of bases not matched to a gene: 14. Germline-derived CDR1 and CDR2 are MDHEN and SYDVKM. The CDR3 extends over 18 amino acids. This CDR3 is CASSLTYPWDSGNTEAFF. In DNA form, the CDR3 reads TGTGCCAGCAGTTTAACCTACCCATGGGACAGCGGAAACACTGAAGCTTTCTTT.

The chain couples TRBV30 to TRBJ2-7; no clear D. There are 13 residues in the CDR3. Trimming took 0 bases from V and 6 from J, leaving 12 bases between them. Germline values: CDR1 GTSNPN, CDR2 SVGIG (reference sequence). The CDR3 reads CAWSVRETSEQYF. The DNA of the CDR3 is TGTGCCTGGAGTGTACGCGAGACCTCCGAGCAGTACTTC.

This clone is labeled as medium-sized (0.01 to 0.1%). This chain uses TRBV18 with TRBJ1-2; 8 bases match TRBD1. Looked up from germline, CDR1 is KGHSH and CDR2 is LQKENI. J was trimmed by 6 bases and V by 5 bases; bases with no gene match: 5. This CDR3 spans 13 amino acids. The CDR3 region is CASSSDRGNGYTF. DNA for the CDR3: TGTGCCAGCTCATCCGACAGGGGAAATGGCTACACCTTC.

The CDR3: CASSLAGGPETQYF. The CDR3 DNA follows: TGTGCCAGCAGTCTAGCGGGAGGGCCGGAGACCCAGTACTTC. This chain uses TRBV28 with TRBJ2-5, with TRBD2 matching 12 bases. Germline V gives CDR1 MDHEN, CDR2 SYDVKM. With V trimmed by 5 bases and J by 5 bases, 3 bases remained unmatched. CDR3 length: 14 residues.

The chain recombines TRBV6-1 with TRBJ2-1; 9 bases map to TRBD1. V was pared by 4 bases and J by 15 bases, with 13 bases of the junction left unmatched. Looked up from germline, CDR1 is MNHNS and CDR2 is SASEGT. The CDR3 spans 14 residues. CDR3 DNA: TGTGCCAGCAGTGGCTGGACAGGGGTTGATTTTGGGTTCTTC. The encoded protein is CASSGWTGVDFGFF.

V usage is TRBV6-1 and J usage is TRBJ1-1; tentatively, D is TRBD1 (5 bases). Germline CDR1 reads MNHNS; CDR2 reads SASEGT. V was cut by 5 bases and J by 4 bases, with 14 bases left in between. CDR3 length: 14 amino acids. The CDR3 spells CASSQGRAVTEAFF. CDR3 DNA sequence: TGTGCCAGCAGTCAGGGCCGGGCCGTCACTGAAGCTTTCTTT.

J is TRBJ2-7 and V is TRBV19, with 7 nucleotides matching TRBD1. Germline assignment: CDR1 LNHDA and CDR2 SQIVND (reference sequence). J gave up 7 bases and V 5 bases, and 11 bases lay outside the gene matches. The CDR3 totals 14 residues. CDR3 nucleotide sequence: TGTGCCAGTAGTCCCGCAGGACAGGCGGAAGAGCAGTACTTC. This translates into CASSPAGQAEEQYF.

This clone was recorded a few times. This sample includes further DNA sequences coding for the same CDR3. The rearrangement joins TRBV7-9 to TRBJ1-3; possible D gene TRBD1, 6 bases. Germline V gene sequence: CDR1 SEHNR, CDR2 FQNEAQ (reference sequence). This CDR3 has 14 residues. The V gene lost 5 bases and the J gene lost 4 bases, with 12 bases spanning the gap. The CDR3 region has the DNA TGTGCCAGCAGCCTACAGGGATCAGGAAACACCATATATTTT. It codes for CASSLQGSGNTIYF.

In its sample, this clone ranks as medium-sized. CDR3 sequence: CASSPMMGYGYTF. CDR3 coding DNA: TGCGCCAGCAGCCCAATGATGGGCTATGGCTACACCTTC. The J gene is TRBJ1-2, the V gene TRBV5-1; D uncertain. CDR3 length: 13 amino acids. The germline V gene encodes CDR1 SGHRS and CDR2 YFSETQ. The V and J ends lost 4 bases and 4 bases respectively, with 11 bases between them.

The rearrangement links TRBV7-9 to TRBJ2-7; D is unresolved. Germline V lookup: CDR1 SEHNR, CDR2 FQNEAQ (reference sequence). This CDR3 has 13 amino acids. V was pared by 1 base and J by 4 bases, with 8 bases between. CDR3 in DNA: TGTGCCAGCAGCTTAGAAGGGCTATACGAGCAGTACTTC. Protein sequence: CASSLEGLYEQYF. The full variable domain, in which reference TRBV7-9 and TRBJ2-7 provide the parts outside the CDR3, is DTGVSQNPRHKITKRGQNVTFRCDPISEHNRLYWYRQTLGQGPEFLTYFQNEAQLEKSRLLSDRFSAERPKGSFSTLEIQRTEQGDSAMYLCASSLEGLYEQYFGPGTRLTVT.

This clone has only a few counts. V gene TRBV6-1 combines with J gene TRBJ2-3; no reliable D call. The germline V and J ends were trimmed by 1 base and 0 bases, with 11 bases remaining between them. The CDR3 is made up of 16 amino acids. Germline assignment: CDR1 MNHNS and CDR2 SASEGT. This CDR3 is CASSEDSIASTDTQYF. In DNA, the CDR3 is TGTGCCAGCAGTGAAGACAGTATCGCTAGCACAGATACGCAGTATTTT.

The genes are TRBV7-9 and TRBJ2-1; 9 bases are a match to TRBD2. The CDR3 has 17 amino acids. In germline, CDR1 is SEHNR, CDR2 FQNEAQ (reference sequence). V gave up 4 bases and J gave up 7 bases; unmatched junction bases: 14. CDR3 amino acids: CASSSSSIAGVGNEQFF. The CDR3 coding sequence is TGTGCCAGCAGCTCTTCGAGTATAGCGGGAGTAGGGAATGAGCAGTTCTTC.

The CDR3, as DNA: TGTGCCAGCAGCTTAGCGGGAAGGGTGAAGACCGGGGAGCTGTTTTTT. Translating gives CASSLAGRVKTGELFF. The genes are TRBV7-2 and TRBJ2-2, with D unclear. The CDR3 totals 16 residues. The germline CDR1 and CDR2 sequences are SGHTA and FQGNSA. V shed 0 bases and J shed 5 bases, with 13 bases lying between them. Based on the CDR3 plus reference TRBV7-2 and TRBJ2-2, the full variable domain is GAGVSQSPSNKVTEKGKDVELRCDPISGHTALYWYRQSLGQGLEFLIYFQGNSAPDKSGLPSDRFSAERTGGSVSTLTIQRTQQEDSAVYLCASSLAGRVKTGELFFGEGSRLTVL.

The chain has TRBV29-1 and TRBJ2-3; D uncertain. V was shortened by 7 bases and J by 4 bases, with 9 bases between the two germline ends. In germline, CDR1 is SQVTM, CDR2 ANQGSEA. CDR3 length: 11 amino acids. The CDR3 loop reads CSARISDTQYF. The CDR3 coding sequence is TGCAGCGCCCGCATCTCAGATACGCAGTATTTT.

This clone was picked up one time. V and J are TRBV7-9 and TRBJ1-2; D remains unclear. CDR1 and CDR2 from the germline V gene are SEHNR and FQNEAQ (reference sequence). V was shortened by 5 bases and J by 4 bases, with 17 bases between the two germline ends. The CDR3 consists of 15 residues. CDR3 loop: CASSARSSTGYGYTF. CDR3 DNA sequence: TGTGCCAGCAGCGCCCGGTCATCGACGGGCTATGGCTACACCTTC.

This rearrangement joins TRBV18 to TRBJ2-1; D is uncertain. Between the trimmed V and J ends, which lost 2 bases and 1 base, there was a span of 6 bases. The germline CDR1 and CDR2 sequences are KGHSH and LQKENI. CDR3 length: 14 amino acids. CDR3 sequence reads: CASSPGQSYNEQFF. CDR3 nucleotide sequence: TGTGCCAGCTCACCAGGCCAATCCTACAATGAGCAGTTCTTC.

This clone was counted only a few times. The chain carries TRBV28 and TRBJ2-7; weak D call: TRBD1 (5 bases). The ends were cut back, 2 bases at V and 4 bases at J, with 6 bases in the middle. Germline CDR1 MDHEN, CDR2 SYDVKM. The CDR3 loop spans 12 amino acids. The CDR3 is CASSLQGYEQYF. DNA of the CDR3: TGTGCCAGCAGTTTACAGGGTTACGAGCAGTACTTC.

This clone was seen a handful of times. The genes are TRBV5-6 and TRBJ1-2; a possible D gene is TRBD1 (5 bases). The CDR3 sequence is 16 residues long. CDR1 is SGHDT, CDR2 YYEEEE, per germline. The V end was cut by 2 bases, the J end by 1 base, with 15 bases between. The CDR3 DNA follows: TGTGCCAGCAGCTTTTCTCCCATCGACAGTAACTATGGCTACACCTTC. Its protein product is CASSFSPIDSNYGYTF.

This clone occurred a few times. The chain carries TRBV5-1 and TRBJ2-5, with 12 bases that match TRBD2. This CDR3 contains 16 residues. V lost 4 bases and J lost 2; bases outside the gene matches: 6. Germline-derived CDR1 and CDR2 are SGHRS and YFSETQ. The CDR3 loop reads CASSIGGTSGQETQYF. The CDR3 DNA reads TGCGCCAGCAGCATAGGTGGGACTAGCGGGCAAGAGACCCAGTACTTC.

A few counts support this clone. V usage is TRBV9 and J usage is TRBJ1-1, with 7 bases that match TRBD1. Germline assignment: CDR1 SGDLS and CDR2 YYNGEE. Losses at the gene ends were 3 bases for V and 3 bases for J; bases not matched to a gene: 5. The CDR3 runs to 14 residues. The CDR3 region is CASSGDREDTEAFF. The CDR3 DNA reads as TGTGCCAGCAGCGGAGACAGGGAGGACACTGAAGCTTTCTTT.

The V call is TRBV5-4, the J call TRBJ1-1, with 8 positions matching TRBD1. The germline CDR1 and CDR2 sequences are SGHNT and YYREEE (reference sequence). The V and J ends lost 0 bases and 6 bases, in that order; junction bases with no gene match: 4. This CDR3 is 14 amino acids long. The CDR3 region has the DNA TGTGCCAGCAGCTTGGACAGGGGGGGCGCTGAAGCTTTCTTT. The encoded protein is CASSLDRGGAEAFF. Full variable domain (missing parts from reference TRBV5-4 and TRBJ1-1): ETGVTQSPTHLIKTRGQQVTLRCSSQSGHNTVSWYQQALGQGPQFIFQYYREEENGRGNFPPRFSGLQFPNYSSELNVNALELDDSALYLCASSLDRGGAEAFFGQGTRLTVV.

CDR3 bases: TGCGCCAGCAGCTTGGCATTAGGGGACAGGGGCTACGAGCAGTACTTC. The encoded protein is CASSLALGDRGYEQYF. V gene TRBV5-1 combines with J gene TRBJ2-7; 10 nucleotides agree with TRBD1. There are 16 residues in the CDR3. The germline gives CDR1 SGHRS, CDR2 YFSETQ. V dropped 0 bases and J dropped 3; count of bases not matched to a gene: 6.